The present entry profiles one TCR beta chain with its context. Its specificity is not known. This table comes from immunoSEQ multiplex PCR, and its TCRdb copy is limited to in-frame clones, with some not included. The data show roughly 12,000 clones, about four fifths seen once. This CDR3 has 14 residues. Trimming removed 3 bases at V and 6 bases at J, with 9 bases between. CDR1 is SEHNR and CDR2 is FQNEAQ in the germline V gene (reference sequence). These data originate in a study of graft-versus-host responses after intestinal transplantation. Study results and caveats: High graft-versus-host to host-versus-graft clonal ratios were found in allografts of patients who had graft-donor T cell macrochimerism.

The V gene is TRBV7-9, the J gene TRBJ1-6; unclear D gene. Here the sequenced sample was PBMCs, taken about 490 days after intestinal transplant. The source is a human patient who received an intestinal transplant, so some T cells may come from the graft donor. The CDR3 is CASSFQQSNSPLHF. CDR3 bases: TGTGCCAGCAGCTTTCAACAGAGTAATTCACCCCTCCACTTT.